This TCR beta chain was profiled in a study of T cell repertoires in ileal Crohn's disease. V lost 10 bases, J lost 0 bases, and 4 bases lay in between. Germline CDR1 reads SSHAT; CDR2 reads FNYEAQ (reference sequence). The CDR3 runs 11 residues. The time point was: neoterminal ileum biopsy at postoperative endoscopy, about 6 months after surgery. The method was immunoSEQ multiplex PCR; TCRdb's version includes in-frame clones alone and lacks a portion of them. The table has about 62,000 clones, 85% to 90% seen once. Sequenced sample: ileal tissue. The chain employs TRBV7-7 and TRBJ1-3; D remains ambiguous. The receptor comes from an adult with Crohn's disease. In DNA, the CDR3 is TGTGCCACGAGCTCTGGAAACACCATATATTTT. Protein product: CATSSGNTIYF.